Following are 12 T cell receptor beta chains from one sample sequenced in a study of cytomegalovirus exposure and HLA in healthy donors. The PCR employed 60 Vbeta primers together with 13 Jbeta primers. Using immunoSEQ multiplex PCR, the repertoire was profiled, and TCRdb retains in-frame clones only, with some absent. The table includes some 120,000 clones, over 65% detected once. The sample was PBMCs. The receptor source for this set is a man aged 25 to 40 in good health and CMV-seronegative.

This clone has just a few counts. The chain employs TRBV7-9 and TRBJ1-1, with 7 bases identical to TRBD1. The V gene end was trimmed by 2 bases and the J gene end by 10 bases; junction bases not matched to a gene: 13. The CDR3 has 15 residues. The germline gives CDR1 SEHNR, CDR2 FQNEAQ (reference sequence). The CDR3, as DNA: TGTGCCAGCAGCTTACCACTAAGGACAGGCGCCACAGCTTTCTTT. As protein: CASSLPLRTGATAFF.

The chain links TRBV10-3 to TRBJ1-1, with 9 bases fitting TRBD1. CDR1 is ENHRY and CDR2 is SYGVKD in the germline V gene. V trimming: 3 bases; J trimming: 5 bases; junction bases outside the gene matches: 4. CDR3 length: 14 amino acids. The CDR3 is CAISDWTGETEAFF. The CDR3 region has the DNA TGTGCCATCAGTGATTGGACAGGGGAGACTGAAGCTTTCTTT.

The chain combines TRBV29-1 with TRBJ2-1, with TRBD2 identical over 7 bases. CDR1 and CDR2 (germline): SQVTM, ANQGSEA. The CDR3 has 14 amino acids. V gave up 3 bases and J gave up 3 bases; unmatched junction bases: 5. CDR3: CSVDGGRDYNEQFF. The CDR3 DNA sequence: TGCAGCGTTGACGGTGGGAGGGACTACAATGAGCAGTTCTTC.

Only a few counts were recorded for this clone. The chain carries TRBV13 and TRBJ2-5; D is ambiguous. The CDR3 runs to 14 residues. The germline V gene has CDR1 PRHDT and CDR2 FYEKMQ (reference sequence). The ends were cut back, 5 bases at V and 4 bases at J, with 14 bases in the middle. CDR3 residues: CASSPSPGIETQYF. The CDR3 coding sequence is TGTGCCAGCAGCCCCTCTCCCGGTATAGAGACCCAGTACTTC.

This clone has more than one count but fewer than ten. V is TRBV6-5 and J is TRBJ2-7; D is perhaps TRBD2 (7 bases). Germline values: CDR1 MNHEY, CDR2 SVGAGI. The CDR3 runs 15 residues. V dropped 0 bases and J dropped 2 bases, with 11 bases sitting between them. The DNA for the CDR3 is TGTGCCAGCAGTTACTCGAGGGGGGGTCCCTACGAGCAGTACTTC. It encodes CASSYSRGGPYEQYF.

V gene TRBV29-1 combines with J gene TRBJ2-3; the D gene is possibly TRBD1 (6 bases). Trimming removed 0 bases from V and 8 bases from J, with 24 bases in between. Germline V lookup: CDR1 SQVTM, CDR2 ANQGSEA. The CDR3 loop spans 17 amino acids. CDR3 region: CSVEDLPDSLSPGTQYF. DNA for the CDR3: TGCAGCGTTGAAGATCTTCCGGACAGTTTGTCCCCAGGTACGCAGTATTTT.

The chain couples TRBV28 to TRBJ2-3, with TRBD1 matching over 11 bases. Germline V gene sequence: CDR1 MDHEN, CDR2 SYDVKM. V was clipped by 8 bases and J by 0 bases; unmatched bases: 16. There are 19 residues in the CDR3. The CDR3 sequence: CASPKGPRDRGLSTDTQYF. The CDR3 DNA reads TGTGCCAGCCCGAAAGGTCCCCGGGACAGGGGGTTAAGCACAGATACGCAGTATTTT.

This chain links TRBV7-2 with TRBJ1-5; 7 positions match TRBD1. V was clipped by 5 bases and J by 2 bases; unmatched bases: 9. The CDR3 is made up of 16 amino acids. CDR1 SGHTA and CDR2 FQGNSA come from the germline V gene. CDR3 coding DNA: TGTGCCAGCAGCGAACAGGGGTTCTGGGGCAATCAGCCCCAGCATTTT. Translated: CASSEQGFWGNQPQHF.

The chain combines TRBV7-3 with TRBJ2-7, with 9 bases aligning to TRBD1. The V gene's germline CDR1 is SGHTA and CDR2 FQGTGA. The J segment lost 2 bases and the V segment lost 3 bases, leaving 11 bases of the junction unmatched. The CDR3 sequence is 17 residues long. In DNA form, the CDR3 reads TGTGCCAGCAGCTTCGGTGCCACCGGGACAGGGCCCTACGAGCAGTACTTC. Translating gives CASSFGATGTGPYEQYF.

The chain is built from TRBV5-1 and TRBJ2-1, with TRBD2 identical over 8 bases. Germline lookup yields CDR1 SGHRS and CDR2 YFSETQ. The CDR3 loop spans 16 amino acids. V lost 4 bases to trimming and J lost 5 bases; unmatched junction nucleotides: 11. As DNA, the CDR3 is TGCGCCAGCAGCCAGAAGGCGGGGGGCAGCAACAATGAGCAGTTCTTC. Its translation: CASSQKAGGSNNEQFF.

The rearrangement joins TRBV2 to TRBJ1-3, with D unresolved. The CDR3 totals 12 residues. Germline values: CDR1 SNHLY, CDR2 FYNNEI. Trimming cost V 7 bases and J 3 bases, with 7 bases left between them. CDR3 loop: CASTLSGNTIYF. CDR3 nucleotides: TGTGCCAGCACTCTGAGTGGAAACACCATATATTTT.

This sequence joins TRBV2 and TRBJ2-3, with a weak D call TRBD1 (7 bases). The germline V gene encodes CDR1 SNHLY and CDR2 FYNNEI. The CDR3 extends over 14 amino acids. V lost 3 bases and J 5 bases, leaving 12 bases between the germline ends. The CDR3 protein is CASSDQGGGDTQYF. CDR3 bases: TGTGCCAGCAGTGATCAGGGGGGTGGAGATACGCAGTATTTT. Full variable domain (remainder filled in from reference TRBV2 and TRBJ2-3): EPEVTQTPSHQVTQMGQEVILRCVPISNHLYFYWYRQILGQKVEFLVSFYNNEISEKSEIFDDQFSVERPDGSNFTLKIRSTKLEDSAMYFCASSDQGGGDTQYFGPGTRLTVL.